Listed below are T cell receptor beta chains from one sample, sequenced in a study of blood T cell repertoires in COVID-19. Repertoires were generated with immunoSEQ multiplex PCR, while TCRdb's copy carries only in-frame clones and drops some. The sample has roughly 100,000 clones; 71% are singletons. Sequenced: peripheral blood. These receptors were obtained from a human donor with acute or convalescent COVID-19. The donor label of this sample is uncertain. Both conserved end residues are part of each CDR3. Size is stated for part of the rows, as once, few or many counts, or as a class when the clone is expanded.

CASSVSSGGYEQYF	TRBV9	TRBJ2-7	14	.
CASSWRGSGANVLTF	TRBV6-5	TRBJ2-6	15	.
CASSLALEQTQETQYF	TRBV7-9	TRBJ2-5	16	.
CASSPPARGQSNTGELFF	TRBV18	TRBJ2-2	18	few
CASAQGSEQYF	TRBV28	TRBJ2-7	11	.
CASSYDRGTSPLHF	TRBV6-5	TRBJ1-6	14	.
CASSGTSGARHF	TRBV9	TRBJ2-5	12	.
CASSSGTSVRDEQFF	TRBV7-8	TRBJ2-1	15	.
CVRSSRTSGGAGTGELFF	TRBV7-5	TRBJ2-2	18	.
CASSPVFFADTQYF	TRBV3-1/TRBV3-2	TRBJ2-3	14	.
CASSLTGDVGNQPQHF	TRBV19	TRBJ1-5	16	.
CASGPDRGAKNIQYF	TRBV19	TRBJ2-4	15	.
CASSDRASSPLHF	TRBV25-1	TRBJ1-6	13	.
CASARLAGGVYEQYF	TRBV27	TRBJ2-7	15	.
CACKRTGSYGYTF	TRBV30	TRBJ1-2	13	.
CASSGPRMNTEAFF	TRBV5-1	TRBJ1-1	14	.
CASSLAPDSYNEQFF	TRBV5-1	TRBJ2-1	15	.
CASSLGTGEGYTF	TRBV9	TRBJ1-2	13	.
CASSIRYRADEQFF	TRBV5-5	TRBJ2-1	14	few
CASSSGTGGSGANVLTF	TRBV11-3	TRBJ2-6	17	.
CASSSDPGQGAKNIQYF	TRBV19	TRBJ2-4	17	.
CASSPKTGDPEAFF	TRBV14	TRBJ1-1	14	.
CASSEAPGANYGYTF	TRBV6-1	TRBJ1-2	15	.
CASSVEWGQGEQFF	TRBV9	TRBJ2-1	14	.
CASSLSGRETQYF	TRBV7-9	TRBJ2-5	13	.
CASSGQGWNQPQHF	TRBV19	TRBJ1-5	14	.
CASSTEYRTQGYTF	TRBV7-9	TRBJ1-2	14	.
CASRTGQGLGETQYF	TRBV6-5	TRBJ2-5	15	once
CASSSSPTGNEKLFF	TRBV28	TRBJ1-4	15	few
CAWRVRGGAVGTQYF	TRBV30	TRBJ2-5	15	.
CASSIVTGGKSNQPQHF	TRBV19	TRBJ1-5	17	.
CATSRTSGGYNEQFF	TRBV15	TRBJ2-1	15	few
CASSTPNRDTEAFF	TRBV27	TRBJ1-1	14	few
CASRPGQGVTYGYTF	TRBV7-2	TRBJ1-2	15	.
CASSLRLPQETQYF	TRBV5-1	TRBJ2-5	14	few
CASSLASAGVSETQYF	TRBV5-4	TRBJ2-5	16	.
CASRPDSPTGELFF	TRBV27	TRBJ2-2	14	.
CASSLKGLASYEQYF	TRBV5-1	TRBJ2-7	15	.
CASSRQGGEKLFF	TRBV6-5	TRBJ1-4	13	.
CASRAGVGYTF	TRBV25-1	TRBJ1-2	11	.
CASSPTLLAGAGDEQFF	TRBV18	TRBJ2-1	17	.
CASSPRSGAYSYEQYF	TRBV11-2	TRBJ2-7	16	.
CASRADRGRSEAFF	TRBV6-4	TRBJ1-1	14	.